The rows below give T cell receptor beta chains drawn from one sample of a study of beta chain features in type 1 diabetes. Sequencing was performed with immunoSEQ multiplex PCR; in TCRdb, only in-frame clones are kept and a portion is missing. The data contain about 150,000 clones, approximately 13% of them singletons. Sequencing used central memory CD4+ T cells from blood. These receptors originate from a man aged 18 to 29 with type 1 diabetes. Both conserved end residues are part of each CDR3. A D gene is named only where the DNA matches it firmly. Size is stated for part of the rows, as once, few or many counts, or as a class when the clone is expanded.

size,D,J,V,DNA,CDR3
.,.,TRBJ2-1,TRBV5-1,TGCGCCAGCAGCTCGGGGGCTACCTACAATGAGCAGTTCTTC,CASSSGATYNEQFF
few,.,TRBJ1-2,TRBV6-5,TGTGCCAGCAGTTACTCGCACGGTGGCTACACCTTC,CASSYSHGGYTF
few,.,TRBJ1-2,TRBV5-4,TGTGCCAGCAGCTTGATAGGAAACTATGGCTACACCTTC,CASSLIGNYGYTF
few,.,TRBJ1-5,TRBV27,TGTGCCAGCAGTTTGGAGCCTAGCAATCAGCCCCAGCATTTT,CASSLEPSNQPQHF
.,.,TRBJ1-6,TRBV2,TGTGCCAGCAGCGCCGTGACCTCACCCCTCCACTTT,CASSAVTSPLHF
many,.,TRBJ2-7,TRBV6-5,TGTGCCAGCAGTTACTCGGGCCCCTTGGACGAGCAGTACTTC,CASSYSGPLDEQYF
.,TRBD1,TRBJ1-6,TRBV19,TGTGCCACCCGGGGGACAGCGAGCTCCTATAATTCACCCCTCCACTTT,CATRGTASSYNSPLHF
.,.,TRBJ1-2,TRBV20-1,TGCAGTACCGGGGCTTCCTATGGCTACACCTTC,CSTGASYGYTF
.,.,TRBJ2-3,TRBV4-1,TGCGCCAGCAGCCAAGCCCATCGCATGGGGCGCGGCACAGATACGCAGTATTTT,CASSQAHRMGRGTDTQYF
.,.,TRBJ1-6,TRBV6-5,TGTGCCAGCAGTTACGGACTCACCAATTCACCCCTCCACTTT,CASSYGLTNSPLHF
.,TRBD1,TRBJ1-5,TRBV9,TGTGCCAGCAGCGGAGAGGACAGGGGAGGATATCAGCCCCAGCATTTT,CASSGEDRGGYQPQHF
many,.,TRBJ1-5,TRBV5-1,TGCGCCAGCAGCGGCAGTCCGAATCAGCCCCAGCATTTT,CASSGSPNQPQHF
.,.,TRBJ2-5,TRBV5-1,TGCGCCAGCAGCTTGGTTGGTCAGGGGGAGACCCAGTACTTC,CASSLVGQGETQYF
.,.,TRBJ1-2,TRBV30,TGTGCCTGGAGTCAAAAGGGCTCCAAGAAACGAGGCTACACCTTC,CAWSQKGSKKRGYTF
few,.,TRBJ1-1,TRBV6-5,TGTGCCAGCAGTTACTGGGGATCTACTGAAGCTTTCTTT,CASSYWGSTEAFF
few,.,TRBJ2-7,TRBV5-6,TGTGCCAGCAGCTTTGGTAGCTACGAGCAGTACTTC,CASSFGSYEQYF
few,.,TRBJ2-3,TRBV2,TGTGCCAGCAGTGAATTGGATTCTTCCACAGATACGCAGTATTTT,CASSELDSSTDTQYF
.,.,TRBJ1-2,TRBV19,TGTGCCAGTAGTATGGCCCAGTCCAACTATGGCTACACCTTC,CASSMAQSNYGYTF
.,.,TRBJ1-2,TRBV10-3,TGTGCCATCAGTGACCCCGAGAGGGAATTAGGCGGCTACACCTTC,CAISDPERELGGYTF
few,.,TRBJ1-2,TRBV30,TGTGCCTGGAAAGGGGCAGGGGGCTACACCTTC,CAWKGAGGYTF
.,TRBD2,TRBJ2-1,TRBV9,TGTGCCAGCAGCGTGACTAGCGGGGGGACAGTTTCGCGTGAGCAGTTCTTC,CASSVTSGGTVSREQFF
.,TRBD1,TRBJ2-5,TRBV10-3,TGTGCCGCAACCGGGACAGGGACGCAAGAGACCCAGTACTTC,CAATGTGTQETQYF
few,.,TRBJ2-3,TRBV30,TGTGCCTGGAGTATCGTCCAGGGTACGCAGTATTTT,CAWSIVQGTQYF
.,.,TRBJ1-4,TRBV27,TGTGCCAGCAGTTTTTGGGGAACCGGTCACGAAAAACTGTTTTTT,CASSFWGTGHEKLFF
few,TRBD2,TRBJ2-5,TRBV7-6,TGTGCCAGCAGCTTAGAGGCGGGGGGTCAAGAGACCCAGTACTTC,CASSLEAGGQETQYF
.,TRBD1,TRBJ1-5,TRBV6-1,TGTGCCAGCAGGGATACAGGGGCCTTAAATCAGCCCCAGCATTTT,CASRDTGALNQPQHF
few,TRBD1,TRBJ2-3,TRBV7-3,TGTGCCAGCAGCTTCAACCCCCAGGGGGCGGTTACGCAGTATTTT,CASSFNPQGAVTQYF
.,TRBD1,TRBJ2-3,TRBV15,TGTGCCACCAGCAGAGTGCGTGGGACAGGGGTTTTCACAGATACGCAGTATTTT,CATSRVRGTGVFTDTQYF
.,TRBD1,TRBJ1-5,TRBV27,TGTGCCAGCAGCACCGACAGGGGAAGTCAGCCCCAGCATTTT,CASSTDRGSQPQHF
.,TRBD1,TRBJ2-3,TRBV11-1,TGTGCCAGCAGCCCCAGTCCGGGACAGGCGACCGCAGATACGCAGTATTTT,CASSPSPGQATADTQYF
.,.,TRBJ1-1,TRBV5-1,TGCGCCAGCAGCTTGGAAGGCAGGGCGGCTGAAGCTTTCTTT,CASSLEGRAAEAFF
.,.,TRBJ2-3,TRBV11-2,TGTGCCAGCAGCTCCTCCGAGGTTGCGCAGTATTTT,CASSSSEVAQYF
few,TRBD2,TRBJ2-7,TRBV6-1,TGTGCCAGCAGCGCCTCGGCTAGCGGGTCCTACGAGCAGTACTTC,CASSASASGSYEQYF
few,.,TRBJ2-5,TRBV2,TGTGCCAGCAGCCCTAGTGGTATGGGGGAGACCCAGTACTTC,CASSPSGMGETQYF
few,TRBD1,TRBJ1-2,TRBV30,TGTGCCTGGAGTGCTGGGACAGGCCGGGGCTACACCTTC,CAWSAGTGRGYTF
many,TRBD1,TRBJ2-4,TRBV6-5,TGTGCCAGCAATCCCGGGACAGGGAGGGACATTCAGTACTTC,CASNPGTGRDIQYF
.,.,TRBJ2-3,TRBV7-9,TGTGCCAGCAGCCCCTCGTTGGGGGGCAGGGGCACAGATACGCAGTATTTT,CASSPSLGGRGTDTQYF
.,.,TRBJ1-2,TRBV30,TGTGCCTGGAGTGTACGCACGAGCGCCTATGGCTACACCTTC,CAWSVRTSAYGYTF
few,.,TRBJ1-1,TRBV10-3,TGTGCCATCAGCCAGAACAGGGCCGTGAACACTGAAGCTTTCTTT,CAISQNRAVNTEAFF
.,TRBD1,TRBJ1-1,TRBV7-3,TGTGCCAGCAGCCGGGGACAGGGGATGAACACTGAAGCTTTCTTT,CASSRGQGMNTEAFF
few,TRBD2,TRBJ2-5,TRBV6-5,TGTGCCAGCAGTTATAGCGGGGGGGTTCGAGAGACCCAGTACTTC,CASSYSGGVRETQYF
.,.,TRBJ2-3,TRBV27,TGTGCCAGCAGATTCGGAGCAGGGTTACCAGATACGCAGTATTTT,CASRFGAGLPDTQYF
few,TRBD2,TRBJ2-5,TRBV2,TGTGCCAGCAGGCGTACTAGCGGGGGAACAGAGACCCAGTACTTC,CASRRTSGGTETQYF
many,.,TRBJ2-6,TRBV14,TGTGCCAGCAGCCAAGGAGGGGCTGGGGCCAACGTCCTGACTTTC,CASSQGGAGANVLTF
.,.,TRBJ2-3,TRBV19,TGTGCCAGTAGTATTGGTGGTGGCTACACAGATACGCAGTATTTT,CASSIGGGYTDTQYF
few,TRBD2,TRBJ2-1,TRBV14,TGTGCCAGCAGCCTCCTGGAGGGACTAGATTACAATGAGCAGTTCTTC,CASSLLEGLDYNEQFF
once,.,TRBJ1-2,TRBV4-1,TGCGCCAGCAGCCAAGTGTTCCGGGACGGTGGCTCCGGCTACACCTTC,CASSQVFRDGGSGYTF
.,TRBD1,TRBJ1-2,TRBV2,TGTGCCAGCAGTAGGACAGGGGAATACTATGGCTACACCTTC,CASSRTGEYYGYTF
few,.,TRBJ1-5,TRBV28,TGTGCCAGCAGCCTTAATCAGCCCCAGCATTTT,CASSLNQPQHF
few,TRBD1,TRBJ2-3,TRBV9,TGTGCCAGCACCTTACGGACAGGTTCCCCCACAGATACGCAGTATTTT,CASTLRTGSPTDTQYF
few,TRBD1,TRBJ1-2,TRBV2,TGTGCCAGCAGTACGCAGGGGGCTTCTAACTATGGCTACACCTTC,CASSTQGASNYGYTF
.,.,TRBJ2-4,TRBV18,TGTGCCAGCTCACCGGGGGGCGAAAACATTCAGTACTTC,CASSPGGENIQYF
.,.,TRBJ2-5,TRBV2,TGTGCCAGCAGTGAACTAGAGGGCCAGTACTTC,CASSELEGQYF
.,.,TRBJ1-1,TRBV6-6,TGTGCCAGCAGTTCTAAACAGGGAAACACTGAAGCTTTCTTT,CASSSKQGNTEAFF
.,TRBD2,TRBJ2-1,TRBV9,TGTGCCAGCAGCGTAGCGGGGGGGCCTAGGGATGAGCAGTTCTTC,CASSVAGGPRDEQFF
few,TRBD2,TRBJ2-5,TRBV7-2,TGTGCCAGCAGCTCCGGACTAGCGGGGGATCAAGAGACCCAGTACTTC,CASSSGLAGDQETQYF
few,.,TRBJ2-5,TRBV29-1,TGCAGCGTTGTCTCGGGGATGAGGGAGCAGTACTTC,CSVVSGMREQYF
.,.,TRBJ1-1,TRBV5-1,TGCGCCAGCAGCTGGCACGGAACAGGGAGCACTGAAGCTTTCTTT,CASSWHGTGSTEAFF
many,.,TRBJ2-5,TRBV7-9,TGTGCCAGCAGCCCGGCCGTTGGGGGAGAGACCCAGTACTTC,CASSPAVGGETQYF